Listed here are 21 T cell receptor beta chains from one sample, sequenced in a study of T cell responses to AZD1222 COVID-19 vaccine. Sequencing was performed with immunoSEQ multiplex PCR; in TCRdb, only in-frame clones are kept and a portion is missing. The top ten hold 9.8% of the sample, which has 95,000 to 150,000 clones, roughly 87% seen once. Sequences were derived from peripheral blood, sampled on day 0 of AZD1222 vaccination. Receptors originate from an adult in good health.

This clone showed up many times. The chain is built from TRBV24-1 and TRBJ2-5; 8 positions agree with TRBD1. Trimming cost V 3 bases and J 6 bases; bases outside gene matches: 5. The CDR3 extends over 14 amino acids. Germline V lookup: CDR1 KGHDR, CDR2 SFDVKD. The CDR3 spells CATSDDDRGKTQYF. The DNA for the CDR3 is TGTGCCACCAGTGATGACGACAGGGGAAAGACCCAGTACTTC.

In DNA form, the CDR3 reads TGTGCCAGCAGCGTAGGAACTAGCGGGGGGGCCACTCTGGCCCAGTACTTC. Amino acid sequence: CASSVGTSGGATLAQYF. This chain uses TRBV9 with TRBJ2-5, with TRBD2 matching over 13 bases. The CDR3 sequence is 17 residues long. The junction had 11 bases not matched to a gene; V was cut back by 0 bases and J by 9 bases. Germline-derived CDR1 and CDR2 are SGDLS and YYNGEE.

V usage is TRBV28 and J usage is TRBJ2-1; 10 bases align to TRBD1. The V gene end was trimmed by 4 bases and the J gene end by 6 bases; junction bases not matched to a gene: 9. CDR1 and CDR2 (germline): MDHEN, SYDVKM. This CDR3 is built from 16 residues. The CDR3 nucleotides are TGTGCCAGCAGTTCATTAGGGACAGGGGTGTTCAATGAGCAGTTCTTC. Translated, it gives CASSSLGTGVFNEQFF.

The chain joins TRBV11-2 to TRBJ2-7; D call uncertain. The germline V and J ends were trimmed by 5 bases and 4 bases, with 3 bases remaining between them. CDR1 is SGHAT and CDR2 is FQNNGV in the germline V gene. The CDR3 loop spans 10 amino acids. The CDR3: CASSIYEQYF. Written as DNA, the CDR3 is TGTGCCAGCAGCATTTACGAGCAGTACTTC.

V gene TRBV19 combines with J gene TRBJ2-2, with D possibly being TRBD1 (6 bases). V lost 5 bases and J lost 4, with 11 bases in between. The CDR3 contains 14 residues. Germline V gene lookup returns CDR1 LNHDA and CDR2 SQIVND (reference sequence). For the CDR3, the DNA is TGTGCCAGTAGTTGGGGGCAGGGCACCGGGGAGCTGTTTTTT. Translating gives CASSWGQGTGELFF.

The chain has TRBV18 and TRBJ2-5, with TRBD2 matching over 13 bases. In germline, CDR1 is KGHSH, CDR2 LQKENI. After removal of 5 bases from V and 0 bases from J, the junction contained 3 bases not matched to a gene. CDR3 size: 16 residues. The DNA for the CDR3 is TGTGCCAGCTCAGGGACTAGCGGGGCGAACCAAGAGACCCAGTACTTC. Its translation: CASSGTSGANQETQYF.

This rearrangement joins TRBV23-1 to TRBJ1-6; the match to TRBD1 covers 7 bases. TRBV23-1 is an ORF, with its function uncertain. The CDR3 loop spans 14 amino acids. Trimming removed 2 bases from V and 11 bases from J; junction bases left unmatched: 6. The CDR3 here is CASSQPDRETPLHF. DNA for the CDR3: TGCGCCAGCAGTCAACCCGACAGGGAAACACCCCTCCACTTT.

V is TRBV19 and J is TRBJ1-2, with D unclear. Germline V gene data show CDR1 as LNHDA and CDR2 as SQIVND (reference sequence). The V end lost 0 bases, the J end lost 4 bases, and 15 bases lay between the germline ends. The CDR3 length is 16 residues. The CDR3 protein is CASSIDPPPIAYGYTF. For the CDR3, the DNA is TGTGCCAGTAGTATAGATCCCCCCCCGATTGCCTATGGCTACACCTTC.

The J gene is TRBJ2-3, the V gene TRBV18; TRBD1 might be the D (5 bases). Trimming cost V 0 bases and J 6 bases, with 10 bases left between them. The germline gives CDR1 KGHSH, CDR2 LQKENI. The CDR3 is 14 amino acids. As DNA, the CDR3 is TGTGCCAGCTCACCACCATCACGACAGGATACGCAGTATTTT. Its protein is CASSPPSRQDTQYF.

This chain connects TRBV5-1 to TRBJ2-7; perhaps TRBD1 as D (5 bases). The CDR3 length is 14 residues. Trimming took 0 bases from V and 5 from J, leaving 12 bases between them. Germline values: CDR1 SGHRS, CDR2 YFSETQ. The CDR3 is CASSLAGKDNEQYF. CDR3 DNA sequence: TGCGCCAGCAGCTTGGCAGGGAAGGATAACGAGCAGTACTTC.

The chain links TRBV3-1 (or the pseudogene TRBV3-2) to TRBJ2-2; TRBD1 aligns across 8 bases. V was pared by 2 bases and J by 5 bases, with 13 bases of the junction left unmatched. The CDR3 contains 18 residues. The germline CDR1 and CDR2 sequences are LGHDT and YNNKEL (reference sequence). The CDR3 DNA reads TGTGCCAGCAGCCAAATGCAGGGGGCAAACCGGGTAACCGGGGAGCTGTTTTTT. It specifies CASSQMQGANRVTGELFF.

V and J are TRBV7-9 and TRBJ2-3, with no clear D. The CDR3 length is 13 residues. Trimming shortened V by 3 bases and J by 0 bases, and 4 bases separated the two germline ends. The germline V gene has CDR1 SEHNR and CDR2 FQNEAQ (reference sequence). The CDR3 nucleotides are TGTGCCAGCAGCTTGGACAGCACAGATACGCAGTATTTT. Translating it yields CASSLDSTDTQYF. The whole variable domain, remainder taken from reference TRBV7-9 and TRBJ2-3, is DTGVSQNPRHKITKRGQNVTFRCDPISEHNRLYWYRQTLGQGPEFLTYFQNEAQLEKSRLLSDRFSAERPKGSFSTLEIQRTEQGDSAMYLCASSLDSTDTQYFGPGTRLTVL.

The V and J genes are TRBV29-1 and TRBJ2-7, with 7 positions matching TRBD1. CDR3 length equals 14 residues. The J segment lost 0 bases and the V segment lost 2 bases, leaving 4 bases of the junction unmatched. CDR1 SQVTM and CDR2 ANQGSEA come from the germline V gene. CDR3 nucleotide sequence: TGCAGCGTTGAAAGGGACAGAAACTCCTACGAGCAGTACTTC. Protein: CSVERDRNSYEQYF.

V is TRBV21-1 and J is TRBJ2-7. TRBV21-1 is termed a pseudogene. The CDR3 is 13 residues long. As DNA, the CDR3 is TGTGCCAGCAGCAAAAGGCTGGACTACGAGCAGTACTTC. It encodes CASSKRLDYEQYF.

This clone was found a few times. The chain's CDR3 is CASSLFRTGGSGYTF. The CDR3 nucleotides read TGTGCCAGCAGCTTGTTCCGGACAGGGGGTTCTGGCTACACCTTC. V and J are TRBV5-5 and TRBJ1-2; 10 positions match TRBD1. CDR3 length: 15 residues. CDR1 is SGHKS, CDR2 YYEKEE, per germline (reference sequence). V dropped 1 base and J dropped 7; count of bases not matched to a gene: 7. Drawing the rest from reference TRBV5-5 and TRBJ1-2, the complete variable domain is DAGVTQSPTHLIKTRGQQVTLRCSPISGHKSVSWYQQVLGQGPQFIFQYYEKEERGRGNFPDRFSARQFPNYSSELNVNALLLGDSALYLCASSLFRTGGSGYTFGSGTRLTVV.

V and J are TRBV28 and TRBJ1-3; 8 bases are a match to TRBD1. CDR3 size: 14 residues. CDR1 MDHEN and CDR2 SYDVKM come from the germline V gene. Trimming removed 5 bases from V and 8 bases from J; junction bases left unmatched: 8. The CDR3 sequence is CASSATGVRHTIYF. Here the CDR3 DNA reads TGTGCCAGCAGTGCGACAGGGGTTCGGCACACCATATATTTT. The full variable domain, rest sourced from reference TRBV28 and TRBJ1-3, is DVKVTQSSRYLVKRTGEKVFLECVQDMDHENMFWYRQDPGLGLRLIYFSYDVKMKEKGDIPEGYSVSREKKERFSLILESASTNQTSMYLCASSATGVRHTIYFGEGSWLTVV.

V gene TRBV28 combines with J gene TRBJ1-3, with D unresolved. CDR3 size: 15 residues. Germline loops: CDR1 MDHEN, CDR2 SYDVKM. The V end was cut by 2 bases, the J end by 1 base, with 9 bases between. The CDR3, as DNA: TGTGCCAGCAGTTTAACGGGGATTTCTGGAAACACCATATATTTT. Encoded protein: CASSLTGISGNTIYF.

This rearrangement joins TRBV9 to TRBJ2-1; TRBD2 aligns across 9 bases. CDR1 and CDR2 from the germline V gene are SGDLS and YYNGEE. CDR3 length: 19 amino acids. V was pared by 1 base and J by 6 bases, with 17 bases of the junction left unmatched. In DNA form, the CDR3 reads TGTGCCAGCAGCGTAAAGTCCCCTAGCGGGGTCCTATATCCCAATGAGCAGTTCTTC. It specifies CASSVKSPSGVLYPNEQFF.

The chain has TRBV7-2 and TRBJ2-5; D remains ambiguous. The CDR3 sequence is 12 residues long. In germline, CDR1 is SGHTA, CDR2 FQGNSA. V lost 7 bases and J lost 5, with 11 bases in between. Written as DNA, the CDR3 is TGTGCCAGCAATCTTGACGGGGAGACCCAGTACTTC. This encodes CASNLDGETQYF.

The chain carries TRBV5-5 and TRBJ2-3, with 9 bases aligning to TRBD2. Per the germline V gene, CDR1 is SGHKS and CDR2 is YYEKEE (reference sequence). There are 18 residues in the CDR3. With 1 base clipped from V and 5 bases from J, the junction kept 14 bases outside the gene matches. CDR3 coding DNA: TGTGCCAGCAGCTTGTCTGCCCCTATAGCGGGAGCTAAAGATACGCAGTATTTT. Translated, it gives CASSLSAPIAGAKDTQYF.

V usage is TRBV2 and J usage is TRBJ2-2; TRBD2 aligns across 8 bases. Germline lookup yields CDR1 SNHLY and CDR2 FYNNEI. The V gene end was trimmed by 3 bases and the J gene end by 5 bases; junction bases not matched to a gene: 2. CDR3 size: 14 residues. The CDR3 protein is CASSEERETGELFF. In DNA, the CDR3 is TGTGCCAGCAGTGAGGAGCGGGAGACCGGGGAGCTGTTTTTT.